A selection of T cell receptor beta chains follows, all from one sample in a study of blood T cell repertoires in COVID-19. Some clones are missing from TCRdb's copy, which holds only in-frame ones; the method was immunoSEQ multiplex PCR. The table has around 200,000 clones, 89% seen once. Material for sequencing was PBMCs or T cells enriched from blood (not recorded which). These receptors all come from a woman aged 18 to 35 who had recovered from COVID-19. The CDR3 runs from the conserved cysteine through the conserved F or W. The order of the fields is CDR3 length, clone size, J gene, D gene, V gene, CDR3 DNA, CDR3 protein. The D gene is left open where the match is weak. A row's size may be missing; if present it is once, few, many or a size class.

12,.,TRBJ2-1,.,TRBV27,TGTGCCAGCAGTTTAGGAGGCAGTGAGCAGTTCTTC,CASSLGGSEQFF
14,.,TRBJ2-7,TRBD1,TRBV27,TGTGCCAGCAGTCGCCGACAGGGTGGCGACGAGCAGTACTTC,CASSRRQGGDEQYF
16,.,TRBJ2-7,TRBD2,TRBV19,TGTGCCAGTAGTATCGGGGGGGTGAACAGCCCCTACGAGCAGTACTTC,CASSIGGVNSPYEQYF
12,.,TRBJ2-7,.,TRBV18,TGTGCCAGCTCATCAGGAAATGACGCCCAATATTTC,CASSSGNDAQYF
15,.,TRBJ1-5,.,TRBV2,TGTGCCAGCACCAAAGACAGAGGGGGATATCAGCCCCAGCATTTT,CASTKDRGGYQPQHF
15,.,TRBJ2-1,TRBD2,TRBV11-2,TGTGCCAGCAGGCCTACTAGCGGGAGAGGCAATGAGCAGTTCTTC,CASRPTSGRGNEQFF
10,.,TRBJ2-7,TRBD2,TRBV7-3,TGTGCCAGTGCCGGGGGGGAGCAGTACTTC,CASAGGEQYF
14,.,TRBJ2-7,TRBD1,TRBV28,TGTGCCAGCCATCCCCGGGACAGGGCACACGAGCAGTACTTC,CASHPRDRAHEQYF
15,.,TRBJ2-1,.,TRBV7-7,TGTGCTAGCAGCTTGGGTTCGGGCTCCTACAATGAGCAGTTCTTC,CASSLGSGSYNEQFF
12,.,TRBJ2-3,.,TRBV2,TGTGCCAGCAGGGCAGATACAGATACGCAGTATTTT,CASRADTDTQYF
14,.,TRBJ1-3,.,TRBV19,TGTGCCACCAGACGGGGGGCGATTGGAAACACCATATATTTT,CATRRGAIGNTIYF
18,.,TRBJ1-6,.,TRBV27,TGTGCCAGCAGTTTATCGGGGGCTCGACAGGCCTATAATTCACCCCTCCACTTT,CASSLSGARQAYNSPLHF
12,once,TRBJ2-1,TRBD2,TRBV29-1,TGCACCGCACCGGGGGGATACAATGAGCAGTTCTTC,CTAPGGYNEQFF
16,.,TRBJ2-1,TRBD2,TRBV13,TGTGCCAGCAGCCGAATTTTCAGCGGGAGGGCCAGGTCGGAGTTCTTC,CASSRIFSGRARSEFF
13,.,TRBJ1-1,.,TRBV7-2,TGTGCCAGCAGGACGGGGATGAACACTGAAGCTTTCTTT,CASRTGMNTEAFF
15,.,TRBJ2-5,TRBD2,TRBV27,TGTGCCAGCAGCCCACCGGGACTAGATGGTGAGACCCAGTACTTC,CASSPPGLDGETQYF
13,.,TRBJ1-2,TRBD1,TRBV11-3,TGTGCCAGCAGCGAGACAGGGATCTATGGCTACACCTTC,CASSETGIYGYTF
16,.,TRBJ2-7,.,TRBV28,TGTGCCAGCAGTTTATTAAGGGGAGGGGGTAACCACGAGCAGTACTTC,CASSLLRGGGNHEQYF
14,.,TRBJ2-7,TRBD2,TRBV27,TGTGCCAGCAGTTGGGCGGGAGAGCACTACGAGCAGTACTTC,CASSWAGEHYEQYF
13,.,TRBJ1-2,.,TRBV29-1,TGCAGCGTTGAAGACGTCAGGGGAAGCCGTAACACCTTC,CSVEDVRGSRNTF
15,.,TRBJ1-5,TRBD1,TRBV6-5,TGTGCCAGCAGCGCGGCCGGGACAGGATTTCAGCCCCAGCATTTT,CASSAAGTGFQPQHF
15,.,TRBJ2-1,TRBD2,TRBV7-3,TGTGCCAGCAGCTTAACGGGGGGGACTAGTGATGAGCAGTTCTTC,CASSLTGGTSDEQFF
15,once,TRBJ1-1,.,TRBV4-1,TGCGCCAGCAGCCATCCCGTGGCTCGGGTCACTGAAGCTTTCTTT,CASSHPVARVTEAFF
16,.,TRBJ2-5,TRBD1,TRBV7-2,TGTGCCAGCAGCTTAGGTGGCAGGGGGACCCACAATTCCCAGTACTTC,CASSLGGRGTHNSQYF
19,.,TRBJ2-1,TRBD2,TRBV24-1,TGTGCCACCAGTGGCACCGCAGGGGTGACTAGCGGGAAGTACAATGAGCAGTTCTTC,CATSGTAGVTSGKYNEQFF